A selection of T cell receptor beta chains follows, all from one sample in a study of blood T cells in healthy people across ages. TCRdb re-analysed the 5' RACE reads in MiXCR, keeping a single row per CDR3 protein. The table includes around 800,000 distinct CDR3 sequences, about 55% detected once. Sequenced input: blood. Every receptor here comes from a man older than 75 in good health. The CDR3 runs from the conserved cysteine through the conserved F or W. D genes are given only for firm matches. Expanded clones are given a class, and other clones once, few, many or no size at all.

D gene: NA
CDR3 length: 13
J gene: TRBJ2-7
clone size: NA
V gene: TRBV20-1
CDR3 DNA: TGCAGTGCCAGGCCGGGAGTCTCCTACGAGCAGTACTTC
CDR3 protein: CSARPGVSYEQYF

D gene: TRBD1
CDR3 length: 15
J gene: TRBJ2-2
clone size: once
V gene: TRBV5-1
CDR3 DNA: TGCGCCAGCAGCCACCGGGACAGGGAAACCGGGGAGCTGTTTTTT
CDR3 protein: CASSHRDRETGELFF

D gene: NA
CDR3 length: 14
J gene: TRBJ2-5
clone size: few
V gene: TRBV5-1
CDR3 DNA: TGCGCCAGCAGCACCCCAGGGACTGGAGAGACCCAGTACTTC
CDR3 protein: CASSTPGTGETQYF

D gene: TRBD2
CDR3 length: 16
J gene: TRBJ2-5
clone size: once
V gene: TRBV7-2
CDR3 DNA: TGTGCCAGCAGCTTAAATTTTGGGCGGGGGGGGGAGACCCAGTACTTC
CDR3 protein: CASSLNFGRGGETQYF

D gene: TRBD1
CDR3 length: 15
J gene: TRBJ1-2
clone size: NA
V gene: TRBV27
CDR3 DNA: TGTGCCAGCAGTCCGAACAGGGGGCGGGGGTATGGCTACACCTTC
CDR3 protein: CASSPNRGRGYGYTF

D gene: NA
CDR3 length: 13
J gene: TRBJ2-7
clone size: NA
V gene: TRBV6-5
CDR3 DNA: TGTGCCAGCGGGGCAGTTGGATCCTACGAGCAGTACTTC
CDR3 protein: CASGAVGSYEQYF

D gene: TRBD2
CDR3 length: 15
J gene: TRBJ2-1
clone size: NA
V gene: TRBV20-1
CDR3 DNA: TGCAGTGCCCCCGGCCGCAGCGGGAACTACAATGAGCAGTTCTTC
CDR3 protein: CSAPGRSGNYNEQFF

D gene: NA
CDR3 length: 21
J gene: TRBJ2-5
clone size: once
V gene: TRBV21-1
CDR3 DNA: TGTGCCAGCAGCTTTACCCTCACCCTGACTAGCCCTCTCTCTCGTTGCAATGAGCAGTACTTC
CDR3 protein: CASSFTLTLTSPLSRCNEQYF

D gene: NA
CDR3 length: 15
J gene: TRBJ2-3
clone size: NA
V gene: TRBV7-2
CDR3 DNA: TGTGCCAGCAGCCGAAGCCTGCCGGACACAGATACGCAGTATTTT
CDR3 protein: CASSRSLPDTDTQYF

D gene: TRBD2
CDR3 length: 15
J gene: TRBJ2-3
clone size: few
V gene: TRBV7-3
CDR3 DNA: TGTGCCAGCCAACCTGGCGGGAGGGCCGGAGATACGCAGTATTTT
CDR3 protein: CASQPGGRAGDTQYF

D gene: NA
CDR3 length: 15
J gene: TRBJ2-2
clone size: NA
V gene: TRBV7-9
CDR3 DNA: TGTGCCAGCAGCTTAAAGGGGCCATACACCGGGGAGCTGTTTTTT
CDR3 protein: CASSLKGPYTGELFF

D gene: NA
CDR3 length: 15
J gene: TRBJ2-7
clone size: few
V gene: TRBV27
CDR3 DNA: TGTGCCAGCAGTTCGGTCGCGGTCGGCTCCTACGAGCAGTACTTC
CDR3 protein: CASSSVAVGSYEQYF

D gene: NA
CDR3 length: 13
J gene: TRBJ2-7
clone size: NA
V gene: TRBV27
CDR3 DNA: TGTGCCAGCAGGGTCTCTGGGGGCCCCGAGCAGTACTTC
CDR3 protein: CASRVSGGPEQYF

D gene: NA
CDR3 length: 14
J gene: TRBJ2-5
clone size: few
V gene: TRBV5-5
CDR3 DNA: TGTGCCAGCAGCCTCGACGCTAATAAAGAGACCCAGTACTTC
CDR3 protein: CASSLDANKETQYF

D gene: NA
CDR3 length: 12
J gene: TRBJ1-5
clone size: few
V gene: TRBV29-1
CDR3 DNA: TGCAGCGTTGAAGATCGGGCTCAGCCCCAGCATTTT
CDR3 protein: CSVEDRAQPQHF

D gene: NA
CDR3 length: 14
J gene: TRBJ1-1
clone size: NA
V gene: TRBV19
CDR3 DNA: TGTTCCAGTAGGGGAGACAGGTCCGACACTGAAGCTTTCTTT
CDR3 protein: CSSRGDRSDTEAFF

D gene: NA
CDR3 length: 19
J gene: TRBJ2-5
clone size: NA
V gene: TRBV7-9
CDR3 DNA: TGTGCCAGCAGCTTAGCACTAAAGACAGCGAACAGCTTCCAAGAGACCCAGTACTTC
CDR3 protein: CASSLALKTANSFQETQYF

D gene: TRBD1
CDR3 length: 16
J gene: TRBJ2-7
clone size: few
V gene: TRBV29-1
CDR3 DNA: TGCAGCGTTGAGGGGGCGGGACAGGGCTCTCAGGACGAGCAGTACTTC
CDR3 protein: CSVEGAGQGSQDEQYF

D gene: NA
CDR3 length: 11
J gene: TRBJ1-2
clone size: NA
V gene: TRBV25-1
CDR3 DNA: TGTGCCAGCAGTGCGCCGGAGGGCTACACCTTC
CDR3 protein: CASSAPEGYTF

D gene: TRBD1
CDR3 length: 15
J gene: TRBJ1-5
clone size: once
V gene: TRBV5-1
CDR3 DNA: TGCGCCAGCAGTCCCGACAGGGGAGCAAATCAGCCCCAGCATTTT
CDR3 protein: CASSPDRGANQPQHF

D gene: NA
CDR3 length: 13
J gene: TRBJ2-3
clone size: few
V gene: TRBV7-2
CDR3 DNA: TGTGCCAGCAGCACGGGGCCCCGCAGATACGCGTATTTT
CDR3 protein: CASSTGPRRYAYF

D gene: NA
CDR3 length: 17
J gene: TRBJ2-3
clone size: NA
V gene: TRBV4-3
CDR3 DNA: TGCGCCAGCAGCCAGGTTCGCGGAGGGGTCCCCACAGATACGCAGTATTTT
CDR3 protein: CASSQVRGGVPTDTQYF

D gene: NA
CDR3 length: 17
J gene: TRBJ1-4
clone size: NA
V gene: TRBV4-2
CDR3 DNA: TGTGCCAGCTTATCAACGGCAGCCGATTCAACTAATGAAAAACTGTTTTTT
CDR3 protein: CASLSTAADSTNEKLFF

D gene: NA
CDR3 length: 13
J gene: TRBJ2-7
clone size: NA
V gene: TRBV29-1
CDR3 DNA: TGCAGCGTTGAAGATCCGAATCTCACTGAGCAGTACTTC
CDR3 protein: CSVEDPNLTEQYF

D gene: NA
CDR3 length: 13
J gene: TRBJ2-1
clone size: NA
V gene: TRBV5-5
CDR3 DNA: TGTGCCAGCAGCTTGTACCAGTGGAATGAGCAGTTCTTC
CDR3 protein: CASSLYQWNEQFF

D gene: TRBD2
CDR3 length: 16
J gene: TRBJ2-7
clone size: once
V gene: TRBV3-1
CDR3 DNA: TGTGCCAGCAGCCAAGGACTAGCGGGAGAAGGGTACGAGCAGTACTTC
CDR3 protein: CASSQGLAGEGYEQYF

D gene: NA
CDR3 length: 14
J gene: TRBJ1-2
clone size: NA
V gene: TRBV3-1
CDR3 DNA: TGTGCCAGCAGCCAAAGGGGGGGAAACTATGGCTACACCTTC
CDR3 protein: CASSQRGGNYGYTF

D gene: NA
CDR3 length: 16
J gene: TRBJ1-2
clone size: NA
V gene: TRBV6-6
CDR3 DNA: TGTGCCAGCAGTTACCTACCGACAGCCGCTAACTATGGCTACACCTTC
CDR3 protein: CASSYLPTAANYGYTF

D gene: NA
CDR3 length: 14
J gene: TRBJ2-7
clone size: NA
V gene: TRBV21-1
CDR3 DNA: TGTGCCAGCAGCAAAAGGACTCTTAACTACGAGCAGTACTTC
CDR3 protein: CASSKRTLNYEQYF

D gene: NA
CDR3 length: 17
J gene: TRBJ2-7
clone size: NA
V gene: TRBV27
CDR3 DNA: TGTGCCAGCAGTCTACCTTGGACGGAGGGGCTAGTTTCTGAGCAGTACTTC
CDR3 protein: CASSLPWTEGLVSEQYF

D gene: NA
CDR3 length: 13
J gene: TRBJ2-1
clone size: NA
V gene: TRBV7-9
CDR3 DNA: TGTGCCAGCAGCCCGAAGACTAGCAATGAGCAGTTCTTC
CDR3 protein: CASSPKTSNEQFF

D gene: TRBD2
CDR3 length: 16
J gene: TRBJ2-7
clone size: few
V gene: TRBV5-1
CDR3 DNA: TGCGCCAGCAGCTCTGGAGGCCTAGCGGGAGACTACGAGCAGTACTTC
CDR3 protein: CASSSGGLAGDYEQYF

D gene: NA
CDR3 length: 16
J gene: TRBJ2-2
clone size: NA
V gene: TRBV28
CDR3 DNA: TGTGCCAGCAGTTTACAGGGACGTACGAACACCGGGGAGCTGTTTTTT
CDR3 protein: CASSLQGRTNTGELFF

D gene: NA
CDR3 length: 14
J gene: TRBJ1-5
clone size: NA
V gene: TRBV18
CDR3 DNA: TGTGCCAGCTCTCCTAGGACAGCGGATCAGCCCCAGCATTTT
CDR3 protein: CASSPRTADQPQHF

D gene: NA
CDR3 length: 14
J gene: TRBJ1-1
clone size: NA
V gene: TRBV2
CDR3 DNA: TGTGCCAGCAGTGTTTTTACGGGCAACACTGAAGCTTTCTTT
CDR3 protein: CASSVFTGNTEAFF

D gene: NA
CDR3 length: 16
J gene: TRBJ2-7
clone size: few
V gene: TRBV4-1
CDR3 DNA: TGCGCCAGCAGCCAAGGGGTGAGGGACAAAACACTTGAGCAGTACTTC
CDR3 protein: CASSQGVRDKTLEQYF

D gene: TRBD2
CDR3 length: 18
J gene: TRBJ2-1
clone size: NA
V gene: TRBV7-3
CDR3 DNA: TGTGCCAGCAGCGATGGGGCGGGAGGGCCTGGCGCGGCCAATGAGCAGTTCTTC
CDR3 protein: CASSDGAGGPGAANEQFF

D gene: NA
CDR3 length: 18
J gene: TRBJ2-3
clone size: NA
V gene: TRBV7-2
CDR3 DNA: TGTGCCAGCAGCTTAAACAGGGGTGGAGGGCTAAGCACAGATACGCAGTATTTT
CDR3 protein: CASSLNRGGGLSTDTQYF

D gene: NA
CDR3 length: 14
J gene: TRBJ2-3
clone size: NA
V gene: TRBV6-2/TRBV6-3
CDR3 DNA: TGTGCCAGCACTCCAGGGGGGATCACAGATACGCAGTATTTT
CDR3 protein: CASTPGGITDTQYF

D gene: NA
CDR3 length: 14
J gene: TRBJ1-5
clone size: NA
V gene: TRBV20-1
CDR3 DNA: TGCAGTGCTATCAGGACGGGACTCAATCAGCCCCAGCATTTT
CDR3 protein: CSAIRTGLNQPQHF

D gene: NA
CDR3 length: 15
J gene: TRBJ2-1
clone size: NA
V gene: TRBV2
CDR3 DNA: TGTGCCTCCAGTTGGGCAGGGGTCTCCTACAATGAGCAGTTCTTC
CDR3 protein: CASSWAGVSYNEQFF

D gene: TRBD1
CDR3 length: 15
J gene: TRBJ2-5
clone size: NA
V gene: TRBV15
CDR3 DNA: TGTGCCACCAGCAGGCCTGGACAGGGGGGAGAGACCCAGTACTTC
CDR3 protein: CATSRPGQGGETQYF

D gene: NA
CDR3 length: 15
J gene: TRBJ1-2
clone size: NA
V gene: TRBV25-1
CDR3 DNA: TGTGCCAGCAGTGATTTCGACGACTACCTACCGGGCCACACCTTC
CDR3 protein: CASSDFDDYLPGHTF

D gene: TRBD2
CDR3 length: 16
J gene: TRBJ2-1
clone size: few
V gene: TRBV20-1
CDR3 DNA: TGCAGTGCTAGTCCTGGGGTAGCGACTAGCGACAATGAGCAGTTCTTC
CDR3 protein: CSASPGVATSDNEQFF

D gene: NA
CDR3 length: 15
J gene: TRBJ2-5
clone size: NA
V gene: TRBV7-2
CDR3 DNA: TGTGCCAGCAGCTTAGGTAGAGGGAGTCTCAGGACCCAGTACTTC
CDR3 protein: CASSLGRGSLRTQYF